Below are 12 T cell receptor beta chains sequenced from a single sample in a study of T cell clones after liver transplantation. The table came from immunoSEQ multiplex PCR; TCRdb's copy has only in-frame clones and leaves some out. Counted here are more than 100,000 clones, about 86% occurring once; the ten biggest clones make up approximately 3%. Sequences were derived from CD4+ T cells from blood, sampled roughly 50 months after liver transplant. These receptors were obtained from a human patient who received a liver transplant. Part of the T cells may come from the graft donor.

V gene TRBV18 combines with J gene TRBJ1-1; maybe TRBD1 (6 bases). From germline, CDR1 is KGHSH and CDR2 LQKENI. V lost 3 bases and J lost 5, with 19 bases in between. This CDR3 spans 16 amino acids. For the CDR3, the DNA is TGTGCCAGCTCACCGCCCCGGGGGGCGGGTTGGACTGAAGCTTTCTTT. This sequence encodes CASSPPRGAGWTEAFF.

The chain uses TRBV6-6 and TRBJ2-5; D is uncertain. The CDR3 is made up of 13 amino acids. Trimming stripped 4 bases from V and 4 bases from J, with 10 bases between. CDR1 MNHNY and CDR2 SVGAGI come from the germline V gene (reference sequence). CDR3 bases: TGTGCCAGCAGTTGGGATCTCGGAGAGACCCAGTACTTC. Protein sequence: CASSWDLGETQYF.

This clone was picked up a small number of times. The rearrangement joins TRBV29-1 to TRBJ1-1; D ambiguous. Per germline, CDR1 SQVTM and CDR2 ANQGSEA. Trimming took 7 bases from V and 6 from J, leaving 6 bases between them. The CDR3 loop spans 9 amino acids. The DNA for the CDR3 is TGCAGCGCGGACTCTGAAGCTTTCTTT. Amino acid sequence: CSADSEAFF.

The chain employs TRBV10-2 and TRBJ2-2; 12 nucleotides align to TRBD2. The CDR3 loop spans 17 amino acids. Germline loops: CDR1 WSHSY, CDR2 SAAADI. J lost 1 base, V lost 7 bases, and 7 bases had no gene match. The CDR3 loop is CASTRLAGVRNTGELFF. The CDR3 DNA is TGCGCCAGCACTAGACTAGCGGGAGTACGGAACACCGGGGAGCTGTTTTTT.

The gene calls are TRBV11-1 and TRBJ2-1; 8 nucleotides agree with TRBD2. The ends lost 1 base at V and 4 bases at J; junction bases unmatched: 12. The CDR3 has 18 amino acids. Germline V CDR1 and CDR2: SGHAT, FQDESV (reference sequence). The CDR3 here is CASSLGKTGTRKYNEQFF. The CDR3 region has the DNA TGTGCCAGCAGCTTAGGGAAAACCGGGACTAGGAAATACAATGAGCAGTTCTTC.

The chain is built from TRBV29-1 and TRBJ2-1; 8 nucleotides align to TRBD1. The V gene end was trimmed by 1 base and the J gene end by 6 bases; junction bases not matched to a gene: 5. Per germline, CDR1 SQVTM and CDR2 ANQGSEA. The CDR3 is 14 residues long. In DNA, the CDR3 is TGCAGCGTTGAAGGACAGGGGCCCCGCAATGAGCAGTTCTTC. It translates to CSVEGQGPRNEQFF.

Turning to this clone: No DNA is shown, since the ends of the CDR3 on it are uncertain; the CDR3 is the one TCRdb lists. The CDR3 loop reads CSVGDGAKEYF. The V gene is TRBV29-1, the J gene TRBJ2-3. Including both end residues, the CDR3 is 11 amino acids long. The V gene's germline CDR1 is SQVTM and CDR2 ANQGSEA.

J is TRBJ2-1 and V is TRBV19, with no clear D. The CDR3 is 16 residues long. Germline V gene lookup returns CDR1 LNHDA and CDR2 SQIVND (reference sequence). Trimming pared 0 bases from V and 4 bases from J, leaving 13 bases between. The chain's CDR3 is CASSIDPANPYNEQFF. CDR3 sequence (DNA): TGTGCCAGTAGTATAGATCCCGCTAACCCATACAATGAGCAGTTCTTC.

This clone was picked up one time. The chain has TRBV7-6 and TRBJ2-7; D gene unclear. Germline V gene data show CDR1 as SGHVS and CDR2 as FNYEAQ. The CDR3 length is 15 residues. V was pared by 5 bases and J by 2 bases, with 16 bases between. The CDR3 bases are TGTGCCAGCAGCCCTAATCGGGCAGTCGCCTACGAGCAGTACTTC. This gives the protein CASSPNRAVAYEQYF.

The chain carries TRBV7-9 and TRBJ2-2; D unclear. This CDR3 spans 15 amino acids. The germline V gene encodes CDR1 SEHNR and CDR2 FQNEAQ (reference sequence). V shed 2 bases and J shed 0 bases, with 7 bases lying between them. CDR3 DNA sequence: TGTGCCAGCAGCTTAACGGGTTCGAACACCGGGGAGCTGTTTTTT. It codes for CASSLTGSNTGELFF. The complete variable domain, with remaining parts taken from reference TRBV7-9 and TRBJ2-2, reads DTGVSQNPRHKITKRGQNVTFRCDPISEHNRLYWYRQTLGQGPEFLTYFQNEAQLEKSRLLSDRFSAERPKGSFSTLEIQRTEQGDSAMYLCASSLTGSNTGELFFGEGSRLTVL.

CDR3 sequence (DNA): TGTGCCAGCAACAACGGGGGGTATGGCTACACCTTC. Encoded protein: CASNNGGYGYTF. The gene calls are TRBV2 and TRBJ1-2; a weak D match, TRBD1 (5 bases). This CDR3 is built from 12 residues. The germline V gene encodes CDR1 SNHLY and CDR2 FYNNEI. The germline V and J ends were trimmed by 7 bases and 5 bases, with 11 bases remaining between them.

Here the CDR3 reads CASSPAYEQYF. CDR3 in DNA: TGTGCCAGCAGCCCCGCCTACGAGCAGTACTTC. The chain employs TRBV7-3 and TRBJ2-7; D is unresolved. Per germline, CDR1 SGHTA and CDR2 FQGTGA. Trimming removed 5 bases at V and 2 bases at J, with 4 bases between. CDR3 length: 11 residues.